This T cell receptor beta chain derives from a study of blood T cell repertoires in COVID-19. TCRdb keeps only in-frame clones here, not all; method: immunoSEQ multiplex PCR. The table lists 150,000 to 200,000 clones, roughly 82% of them singletons. This receptor was identified in a woman between 40 and 55 years old with COVID-19, enrolled during active disease. Sequencing used peripheral blood.

DNA for the CDR3: TGTGCCAGTAGTATCGTAGCTGCGGGGACTGAAGCTTTCTTT. Translation: CASSIVAAGTEAFF. V and J are TRBV19 and TRBJ1-1, with D unresolved. The CDR3 totals 14 residues. The V and J ends lost 3 bases and 5 bases respectively, with 13 bases between them. CDR1 LNHDA and CDR2 SQIVND come from the germline V gene (reference sequence).